The entry below gives a single TCR beta chain sequence along with its context. Its antigen is not known. The data belong to a study of vaccination effects on CD4 cells after COVID-19. General study results and limits: Early post-infection timepoints were absent, and convalescent patients were few.

Expansion of antigen-specific CD4+ T cells with viral peptide pools was carried out by the ViraFEST assay before sequencing. Subsequent to a culture period of under 11 days, CD4+ T cells were isolated. All study participants received two doses of BNT162b2 or mRNA-1273 vaccine. A few million PBMC per well received about 9.8 IU/ml IL-2 and 9.5 to 10 ug/ml peptides in culture. The protocol was immunoSEQ multiplex PCR, while the TCRdb copy is restricted to in-frame clones and leaves out a portion. The top ten hold roughly 20% of the sample, which has some 22,000 clones, under 85% seen once. This TCR derives from a human donor who received a COVID-19 vaccine. The material sequenced was CD4+ T cells from PBMCs cultured with HCoV-NL63 spike peptides, taken after COVID-19 vaccination.

The CDR3 is CASSLEAGSTDTQYF. DNA for the CDR3: TGTGCCAGCAGCTTGGAGGCAGGGAGTACAGATACGCAGTATTTT. The V and J genes are TRBV5-5 and TRBJ2-3, with D perhaps TRBD1 or TRBD2 (5 bases each). V dropped 0 bases and J dropped 3 bases, with 11 bases sitting between them. The germline gives CDR1 SGHKS, CDR2 YYEKEE (reference sequence). The CDR3 is 15 residues long.